Here is one T cell receptor (beta chain) with its context. This sample was taken from a study of blood T cell repertoires in COVID-19. Study details: The United States, Italy and Spain provided the acute and convalescent COVID-19 samples. From T cells, B-cell-depleted T cells, or PBMCs came the material, which was cDNA or gDNA.

Original methodology: Scientists estimated how many nucleated cells there were by amplifying reference gene primers. Clones were sequenced by immunoSEQ multiplex PCR, and TCRdb holds only the in-frame ones, with some missing. V and J calls and clone size are as listed in that table; D and trimming were resolved from the DNA. The data hold under 300,000 clones, with 70% to 90% observed a single time. This TCR was recovered from a man aged 45-65 years with acute or convalescent COVID-19. Sequencing was carried out using peripheral blood.

The CDR3: CASSLGVGGNTGELFF. The CDR3, as DNA: TGCGCCAGCAGCTTGGGTGTCGGCGGGAACACCGGGGAGCTGTTTTTT. The rearrangement links TRBV5-1 to TRBJ2-2; D not certain. The germline CDR1 and CDR2 sequences are SGHRS and YFSETQ. The CDR3 length is 16 residues. Trimming removed 0 bases from V and 1 base from J, with 10 bases in between.